This TCR beta chain originates from a study of blood T cell repertoires in COVID-19. About the study: PBMCs, B-cell-depleted T cells, or T cells provided the cDNA or gDNA that made up the material.

TCRdb's table, derived via immunoSEQ multiplex PCR, lists solely in-frame clones and lacks some. This table holds 250,000 to 350,000 clones, approximately 83% found once. There are 13 residues in the CDR3. Germline CDR1 reads SGDLS; CDR2 reads YYNGEE. V lost 0 bases and J lost 0, with 2 bases in between. The study assigned cohorts using participant-reported clinical history. Symptom resolution, clearance, or two negative PCRs marked the recovered donors of Cohort 3. This receptor was identified in a woman in her twenties or thirties who had recovered from COVID-19. The chain is built from TRBV9 and TRBJ2-3; D not certain. Sequencing used PBMCs or T cells enriched from blood (not recorded which). CDR3 region: CASSVVSTDTQYF. As DNA, the CDR3 is TGTGCCAGCAGCGTAGTAAGCACAGATACGCAGTATTTT.